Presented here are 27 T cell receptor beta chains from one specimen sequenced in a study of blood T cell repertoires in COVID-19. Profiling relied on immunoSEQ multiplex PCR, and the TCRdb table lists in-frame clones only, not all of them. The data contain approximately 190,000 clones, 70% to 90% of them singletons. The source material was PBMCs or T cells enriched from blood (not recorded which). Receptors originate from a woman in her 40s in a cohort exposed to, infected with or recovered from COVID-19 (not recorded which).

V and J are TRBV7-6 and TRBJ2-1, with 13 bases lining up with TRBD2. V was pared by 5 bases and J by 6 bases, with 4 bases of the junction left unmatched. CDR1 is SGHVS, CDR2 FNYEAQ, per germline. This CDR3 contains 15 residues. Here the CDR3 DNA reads TGTGCCAGCAGCCTAGGGACTAGCGGGGTCAATGAGCAGTTCTTC. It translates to CASSLGTSGVNEQFF.

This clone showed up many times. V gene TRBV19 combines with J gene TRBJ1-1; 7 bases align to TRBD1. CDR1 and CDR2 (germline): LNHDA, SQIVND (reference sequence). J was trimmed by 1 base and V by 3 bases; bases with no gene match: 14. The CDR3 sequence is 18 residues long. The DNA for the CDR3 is TGTGCCAGTAGTATGAGCCTCCCAGGGGGAGGTTCGAACACTGAAGCTTTCTTT. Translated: CASSMSLPGGGSNTEAFF.

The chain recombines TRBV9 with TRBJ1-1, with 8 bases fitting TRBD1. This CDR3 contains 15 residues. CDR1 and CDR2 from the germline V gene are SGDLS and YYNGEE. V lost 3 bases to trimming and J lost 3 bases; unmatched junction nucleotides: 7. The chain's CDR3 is CASSGQGARDTEAFF. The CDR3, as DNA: TGTGCCAGCAGCGGCCAGGGGGCTCGTGACACTGAAGCTTTCTTT.

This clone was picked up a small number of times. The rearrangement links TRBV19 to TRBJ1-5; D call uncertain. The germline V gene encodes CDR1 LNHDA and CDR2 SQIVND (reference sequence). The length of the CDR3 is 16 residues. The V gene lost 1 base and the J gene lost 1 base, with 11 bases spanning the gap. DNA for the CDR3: TGTGCCAGTAGTATAGTGACGGGAGGGAGCAATCAGCCCCAGCATTTT. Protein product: CASSIVTGGSNQPQHF. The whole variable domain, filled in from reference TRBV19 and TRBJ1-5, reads DGGITQSPKYLFRKEGQNVTLSCEQNLNHDAMYWYRQDPGQGLRLIYYSQIVNDFQKGDIAEGYSVSREKKESFPLTVTSAQKNPTAFYLCASSIVTGGSNQPQHFGDGTRLSIL.

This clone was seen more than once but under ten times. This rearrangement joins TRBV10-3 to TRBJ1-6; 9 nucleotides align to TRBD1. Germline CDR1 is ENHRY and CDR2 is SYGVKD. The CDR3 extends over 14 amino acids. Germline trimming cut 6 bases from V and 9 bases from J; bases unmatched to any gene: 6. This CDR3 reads CAIRDDRGGSPLHF. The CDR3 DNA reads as TGTGCCATCAGGGACGACAGGGGGGGTTCACCCCTCCACTTT.

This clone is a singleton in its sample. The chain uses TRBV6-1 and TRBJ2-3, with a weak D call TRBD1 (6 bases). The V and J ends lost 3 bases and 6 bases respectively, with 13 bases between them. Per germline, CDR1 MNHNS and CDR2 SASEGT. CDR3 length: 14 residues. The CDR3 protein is CASSDLQGWDTQYF. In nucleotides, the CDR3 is TGTGCCAGCAGTGATCTACAGGGATGGGATACGCAGTATTTT.

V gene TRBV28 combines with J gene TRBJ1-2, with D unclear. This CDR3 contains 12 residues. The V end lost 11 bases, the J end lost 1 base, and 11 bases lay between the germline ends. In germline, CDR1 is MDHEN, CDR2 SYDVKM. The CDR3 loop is CAGQSDNYGYTF. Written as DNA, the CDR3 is TGTGCCGGGCAGAGTGATAACTATGGCTACACCTTC.

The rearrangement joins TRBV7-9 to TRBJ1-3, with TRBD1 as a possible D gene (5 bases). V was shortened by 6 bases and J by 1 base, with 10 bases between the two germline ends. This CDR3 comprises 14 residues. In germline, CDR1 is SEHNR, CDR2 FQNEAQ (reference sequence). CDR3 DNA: TGTGCCAGCAGATTGGGGGGATCTGGAAACACCATATATTTT. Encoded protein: CASRLGGSGNTIYF. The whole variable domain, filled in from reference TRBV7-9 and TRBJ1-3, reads DTGVSQNPRHKITKRGQNVTFRCDPISEHNRLYWYRQTLGQGPEFLTYFQNEAQLEKSRLLSDRFSAERPKGSFSTLEIQRTEQGDSAMYLCASRLGGSGNTIYFGEGSWLTVV.

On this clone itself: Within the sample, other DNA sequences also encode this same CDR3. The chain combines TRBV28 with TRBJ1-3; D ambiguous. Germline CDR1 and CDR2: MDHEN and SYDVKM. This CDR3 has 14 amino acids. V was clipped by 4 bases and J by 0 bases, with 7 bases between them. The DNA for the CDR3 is TGTGCCAGCAGTTCGAGGGCCTCTGGAAACACCATATATTTT. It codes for CASSSRASGNTIYF.

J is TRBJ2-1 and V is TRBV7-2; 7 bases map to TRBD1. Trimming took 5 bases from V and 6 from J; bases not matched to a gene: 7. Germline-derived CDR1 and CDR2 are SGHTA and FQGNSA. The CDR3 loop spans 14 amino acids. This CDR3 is CASSPKDRVNEQFF. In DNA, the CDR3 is TGTGCCAGCAGCCCAAAAGACAGGGTCAATGAGCAGTTCTTC.

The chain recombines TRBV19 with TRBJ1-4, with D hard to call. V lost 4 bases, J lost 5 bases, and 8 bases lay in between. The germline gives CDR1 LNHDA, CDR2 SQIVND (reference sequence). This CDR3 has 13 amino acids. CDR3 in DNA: TGTGCCAGTAGTACAAGCCTAAATGAAAAACTGTTTTTT. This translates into CASSTSLNEKLFF.

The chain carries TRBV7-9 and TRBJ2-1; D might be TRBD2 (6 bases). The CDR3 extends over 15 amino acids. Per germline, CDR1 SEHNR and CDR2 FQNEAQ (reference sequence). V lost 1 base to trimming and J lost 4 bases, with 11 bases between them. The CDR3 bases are TGTGCCAGCAGCTTAGGGGGGGACTGGTACAATGAGCAGTTCTTC. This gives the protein CASSLGGDWYNEQFF.

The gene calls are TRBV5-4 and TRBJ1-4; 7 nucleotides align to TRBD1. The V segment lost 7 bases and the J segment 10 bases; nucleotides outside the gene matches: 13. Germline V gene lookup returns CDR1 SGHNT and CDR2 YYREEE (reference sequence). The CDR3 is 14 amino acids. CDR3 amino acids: CASGIQGSSGKLFF. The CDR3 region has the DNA TGTGCCAGCGGGATACAGGGGTCGTCAGGAAAACTGTTTTTT.

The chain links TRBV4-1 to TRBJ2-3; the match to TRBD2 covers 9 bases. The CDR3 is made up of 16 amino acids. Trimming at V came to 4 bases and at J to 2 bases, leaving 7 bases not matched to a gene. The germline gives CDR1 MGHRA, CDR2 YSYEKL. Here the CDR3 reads CASSPPGLANTDTQYF. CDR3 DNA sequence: TGCGCCAGCAGCCCTCCGGGACTAGCAAACACAGATACGCAGTATTTT.

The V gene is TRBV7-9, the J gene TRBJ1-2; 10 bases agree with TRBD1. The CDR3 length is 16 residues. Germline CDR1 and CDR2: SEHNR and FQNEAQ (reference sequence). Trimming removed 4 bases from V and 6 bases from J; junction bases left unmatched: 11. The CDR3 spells CASSSTPLGTGDGYTF. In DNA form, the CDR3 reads TGTGCCAGCAGCTCCACTCCCCTAGGGACAGGGGATGGCTACACCTTC.

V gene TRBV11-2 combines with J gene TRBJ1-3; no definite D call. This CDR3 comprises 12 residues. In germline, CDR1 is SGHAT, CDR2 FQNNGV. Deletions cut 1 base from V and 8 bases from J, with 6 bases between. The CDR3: CASSLVTDTIYF. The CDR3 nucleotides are TGTGCCAGCAGCTTAGTTACAGACACCATATATTTT.

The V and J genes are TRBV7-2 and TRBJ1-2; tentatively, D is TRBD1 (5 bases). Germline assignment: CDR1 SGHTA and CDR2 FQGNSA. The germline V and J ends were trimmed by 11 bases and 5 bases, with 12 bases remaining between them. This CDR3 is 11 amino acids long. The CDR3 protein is CAGGAGYGYTF. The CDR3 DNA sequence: TGTGCCGGCGGGGCAGGTTATGGCTACACCTTC.

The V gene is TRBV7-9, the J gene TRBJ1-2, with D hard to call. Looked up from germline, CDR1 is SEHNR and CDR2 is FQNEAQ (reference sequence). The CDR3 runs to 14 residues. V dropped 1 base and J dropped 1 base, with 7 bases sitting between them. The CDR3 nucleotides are TGTGCCAGCAGCTTAGTTACATTTAACTATGGCTACACCTTC. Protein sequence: CASSLVTFNYGYTF.

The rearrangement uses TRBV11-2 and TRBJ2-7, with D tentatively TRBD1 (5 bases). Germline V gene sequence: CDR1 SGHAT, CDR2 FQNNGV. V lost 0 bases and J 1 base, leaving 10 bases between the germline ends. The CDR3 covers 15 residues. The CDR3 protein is CASSLEAGSSYEQYF. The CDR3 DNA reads TGTGCCAGCAGCTTAGAGGCAGGGTCGTCCTACGAGCAGTACTTC.

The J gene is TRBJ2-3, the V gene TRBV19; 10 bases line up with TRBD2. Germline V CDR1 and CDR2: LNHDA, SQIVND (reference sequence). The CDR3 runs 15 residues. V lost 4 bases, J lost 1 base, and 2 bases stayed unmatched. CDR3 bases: TGTGCCAGTAGTACCGGGACTAGCGGCACAGATACGCAGTATTTT. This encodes CASSTGTSGTDTQYF.

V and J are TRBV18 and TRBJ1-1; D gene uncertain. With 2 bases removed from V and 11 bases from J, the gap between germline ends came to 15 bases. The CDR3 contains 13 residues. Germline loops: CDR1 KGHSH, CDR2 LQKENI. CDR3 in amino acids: CASSPGGRETAFF. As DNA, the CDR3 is TGTGCCAGCTCACCAGGAGGGAGGGAGACGGCTTTCTTT.

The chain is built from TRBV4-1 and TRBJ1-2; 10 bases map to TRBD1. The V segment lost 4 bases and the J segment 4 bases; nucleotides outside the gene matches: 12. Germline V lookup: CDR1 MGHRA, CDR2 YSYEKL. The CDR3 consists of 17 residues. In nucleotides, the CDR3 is TGCGCCAGCAGCCCGGGGACAGGGGTTGAGTTGAGCTATGGCTACACCTTC. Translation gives CASSPGTGVELSYGYTF.

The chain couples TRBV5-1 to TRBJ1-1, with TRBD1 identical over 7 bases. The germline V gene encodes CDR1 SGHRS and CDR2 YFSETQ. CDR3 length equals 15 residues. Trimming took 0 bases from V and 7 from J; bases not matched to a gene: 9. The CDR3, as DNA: TGCGCCAGCAGCTTGGCCGCAGGGGGTAACCTTGAAGCTTTCTTT. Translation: CASSLAAGGNLEAFF.

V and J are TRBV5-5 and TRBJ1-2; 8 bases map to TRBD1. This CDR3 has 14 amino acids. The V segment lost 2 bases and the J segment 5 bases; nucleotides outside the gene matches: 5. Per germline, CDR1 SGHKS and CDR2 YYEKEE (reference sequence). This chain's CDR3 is CASSFQGAEYGYTF. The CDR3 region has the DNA TGTGCCAGCAGCTTCCAGGGGGCGGAGTATGGCTACACCTTC.

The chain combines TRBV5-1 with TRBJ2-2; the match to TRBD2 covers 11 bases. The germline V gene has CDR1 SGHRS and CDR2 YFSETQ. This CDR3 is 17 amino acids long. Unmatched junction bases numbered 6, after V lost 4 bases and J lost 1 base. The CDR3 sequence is CASSVSLAGENTGELFF. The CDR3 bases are TGCGCCAGCAGCGTATCACTAGCGGGGGAGAACACCGGGGAGCTGTTTTTT.

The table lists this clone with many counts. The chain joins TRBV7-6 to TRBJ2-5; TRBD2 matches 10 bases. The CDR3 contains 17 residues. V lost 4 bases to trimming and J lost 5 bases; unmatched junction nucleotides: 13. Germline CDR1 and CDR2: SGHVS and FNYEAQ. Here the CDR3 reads CASSSTASGRARETQYF. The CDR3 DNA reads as TGTGCCAGCAGCTCTACCGCAAGCGGGAGGGCCAGGGAGACCCAGTACTTC.

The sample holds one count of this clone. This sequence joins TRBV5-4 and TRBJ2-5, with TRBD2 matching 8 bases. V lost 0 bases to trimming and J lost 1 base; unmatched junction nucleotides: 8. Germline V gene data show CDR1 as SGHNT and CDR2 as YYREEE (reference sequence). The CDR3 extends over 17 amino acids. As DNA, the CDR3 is TGTGCCAGCAGCTTGGCCGGGAGGGCCGGGGCCCAAGAGACCCAGTACTTC. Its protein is CASSLAGRAGAQETQYF.